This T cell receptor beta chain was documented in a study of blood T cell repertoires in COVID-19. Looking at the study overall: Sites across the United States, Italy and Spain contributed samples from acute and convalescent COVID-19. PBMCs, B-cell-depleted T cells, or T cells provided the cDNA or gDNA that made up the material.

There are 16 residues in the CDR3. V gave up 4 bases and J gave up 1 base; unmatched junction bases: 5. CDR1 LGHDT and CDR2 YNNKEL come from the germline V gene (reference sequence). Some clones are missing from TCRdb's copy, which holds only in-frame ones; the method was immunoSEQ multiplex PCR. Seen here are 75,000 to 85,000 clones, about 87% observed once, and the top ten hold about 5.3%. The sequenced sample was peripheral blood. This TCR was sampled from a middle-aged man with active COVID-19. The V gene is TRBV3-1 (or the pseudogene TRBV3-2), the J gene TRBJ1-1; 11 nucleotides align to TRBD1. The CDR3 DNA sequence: TGTGCCAGCAGCCCGAGGGACAGGGGGAGGAACACTGAAGCTTTCTTT. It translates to CASSPRDRGRNTEAFF.